This T cell receptor (beta chain) was recorded in a study of cytomegalovirus exposure and HLA in healthy donors (dated by TCRdb to 2015 to 2018). Study-level background: According to an earlier analysis of several hundred of the donors, 150 million to 200 million T cells yielded over 100 million unique TCR beta sequences and 276 Gb of sequence data. About 320 gigabases of sequencing data and 80 million or so unique TCR sequences were included in an early release covering 500 to 750 HLA-typed donors. Of the roughly 400 genotyped donors, 75% to 85% were placed in the genetic ancestry cluster associated with self-reported Caucasian donors. The study was designed to test whether signatures of past pathogen exposure could be identified by cataloging public T cell receptors. The T cell repertoires of under 750 subjects were profiled by immunosequencing and related to cytomegalovirus serostatus. Besides the first cohort of around 670 subjects, a separate validation cohort made up of 90 to 150 different subjects was used. The study combined high-throughput TCR immunosequencing, statistical association of individual TCRs with disease status, and machine learning to predict cytomegalovirus infection status. A later analysis re-examined previously published TCR beta repertoires from 500 to 700 donors and added high-resolution HLA genotyping to investigate patterns of TCR occurrence. Rather than using new phenotypic data, the later analysis identified candidate immune exposures from TCR beta sequences and from how often those sequences occurred across donors. To decide whether each TCR beta V gene segment behaved as functional or pseudogenic, an earlier analysis of 587 of the donors relied on high-throughput TCR beta sequencing. Donor age, sex, ethnicity and CMV serostatus were compiled together with the repertoire data. In a later genetic analysis, genome-wide SNP genotypes for about 65% of the roughly 700 donors were used, and that subset was treated as a discovery cohort. Every discovery cohort repertoire had been produced on one sequencing platform. HLA typing included class I and class II loci at four-digit resolution. The number of donors typed differed by locus, with about 629-630 for A, B, C, DRB1 and DQB1, over 500 for DQA1, about 610 for DPA1, and over 400 for DPB1. Because of strong linkage in the cohort, roughly five DR-DQ haplotypes were treated as single units for association and clustering. Among approximately 370 genotyped donors of the cohort, an average of around 220,000 unique TCR beta nucleotide sequences was sequenced per donor, of which roughly 17% were non-productive. General findings and caveats noted by the study authors: Immune exposure information for the cohort was limited to CMV serostatus. At a false discovery rate of 0.05, a later analysis linked about 16,000 TCR beta sequences to specific HLA alleles. In the study, 150 to 200 TCR beta chains were listed as associated with cytomegalovirus. Sequencing depth was assumed to be roughly uniform across donors in the presence/absence analyses, though that assumption may not hold. V-gene and J-gene trimming of TCR beta chains was associated with a missense DCLRE1C variant in a later genetic analysis, and the association was replicated in an independent cohort. The sequencing pipeline was judged likely to have produced a cluster of highly shared sequence variants as a technical artifact. Linkage disequilibrium might explain the correlated functional status among segregating V segments, but an unknown experimental factor could not be ruled out. The classifier was reported to diagnose cytomegalovirus status with high specificity and sensitivity in both the original and validation cohorts. Broadly in line with IMGT annotations, most TCR beta V segments showed up in productive rearrangements about 87% or about 30% of the time in an earlier analysis of approximately 600 of the donors. Only TCR beta chains were sequenced in this cohort, and the absence of alpha or paired-chain data limited detectable features. HLA typing was unavailable for some donors at each locus, so association tests used only the typed subset. According to the authors, the approach could potentially be generalized to other disease states and immunological phenotypes. Some 15 rarely observed V segments, including chromosome 9 orphons, were excluded from the earlier analysis of about 600 of the donors because counts were too low. A further reported finding was that TCR beta sequences accurately predicted the HLA-A and HLA-B alleles for most subjects in the first cohort. A few of the identified cytomegalovirus-associated TCR beta chains were confirmed in vitro to be specific for cytomegalovirus antigens. A later analysis found that HLA-associated TCR beta chains were more clonally expanded and had lower generation probabilities than equally common non-associated chains. A later analysis found that most CMV-associated TCR beta chains appeared HLA-restricted, with HLA associations seemingly driven largely by CMV exposure. Some IMGT-functional V segments, including TRBV6-2 and TRBV6-3, could not be told apart with the 87-base-pair reads, so those segments were excluded. In a later analysis, TCR association rates were found to vary across HLA loci, with the most associated TCRs seen for DRB1 alleles and the fewest for HLA-C alleles. A later genetic analysis reported fewer N-insertions in productive TCRs among donors in an Asian-associated ancestry cluster than the roughly 700-donor mean. Across donors, most TCR sequences were observed very rarely, whereas some public TCRs were present in many individuals. When HLA alleles, especially DR and DQ, strongly co-occurred, TCR associations were difficult to assign to individual alleles. According to a later analysis, parvovirus B19, influenza, CMV and Epstein-Barr virus appeared linked to several top co-occurrence clusters.

A word on this clone: No antigen is known for it. Per-base quality was not reported, and no clone a single base away is much larger than it.

The cohort consisted of approximately 670 healthy bone marrow donors. At the time of sampling, every cohort member was nominally healthy, though immune exposures that went unrecorded were likely present. The donor tested CMV seropositive, placing the donor among the 290 or so seropositive members of the cohort. Each donor provided a peripheral blood sample, and peripheral blood mononuclear cells were used for TCR beta sequencing. Genomic DNA was extracted from the blood cell samples with the Qiagen DNeasy Blood Extraction Kit. The protocol used for the library was the immunoSEQ multiplex PCR assay. For the multiplex PCR, a mixture combining 60 forward primers for TCR Vbeta segments and 13 reverse primers for TCR Jbeta segments was used. The CDR3 region of rearranged TCR beta genes was amplified from genomic DNA by a multiplex PCR assay. The amplified TCR beta libraries were sequenced on the Illumina HiSeq System as 87-base-pair reads. The study's own analysis went as follows. A later analysis counted approximately 84 million unique TCR beta chains across the 700 or so repertoires, and around 12 million of these chains were shared by at least two donors. Raw reads were error-corrected and collapsed into unique sequences by a nearest-neighbor algorithm in which closely related sequences were merged to remove PCR and sequencing errors. CDR3 sequences were aligned to IMGT reference sequences to assign V, D and J gene segments. For a sequence to be retained, a match of at least six nucleotides to both a V gene segment and a J gene segment was required. Rearrangements were classified as productive when the CDR3 lacked stop codons and remained in frame with V and J, and all other rearrangements were classified as non-productive. Following IMGT convention, CDR3 was defined as the stretch from the second conserved V-encoded cysteine up to the conserved J-encoded phenylalanine. The earlier analysis of 500 to 650 of the donors excluded any sequence lacking an unambiguous match to a single V gene segment. In an earlier analysis of 587 of the donors, a V segment was called functional when productive rearrangements were above 56.7%, and segregating when the standard deviation between donors exceeded 5%. A statistical classification framework was developed to diagnose cytomegalovirus status using the catalog of TCR beta chain sequences. In a later analysis, V and J genes were assigned by comparing TCR nucleotide sequences against IMGT/GENE-DB human TR gene sequences. Using the TCRdist pipeline, a later analysis assigned CDR3 sequences along with most-parsimonious VDJ recombination scenarios. In a later analysis, each TCR beta chain was defined by its CDR3 amino acid sequence together with its V-gene family, and reads without a unique V-gene family were excluded. To address suspected cross-contamination and a sequencing artifact, a later analysis removed a few hundred highly shared, low-generation-probability nucleotide sequences. In a later analysis, a clonal expansion index was calculated for each public chain from normalized within-repertoire ranks of inferred template counts. In a later analysis, generation probabilities were computed using a VDJ recombination model fitted to out-of-frame rearrangements, and the results were checked against IGoR. In a later analysis, hypergeometric tests were used to score TCR-TCR, TCR-HLA and TCR-CMV co-occurrence, with a repertoire-size bias correction applied to TCR pairs. To estimate false discovery rates, a later analysis permuted the HLA or CMV assignments 20 times. In a later analysis, co-occurring TCRs were grouped using DBSCAN, and TCRdist sequence similarity was added for clustering within HLA-allele-positive subsets. Repertoires with fewer than 30,000 or more than 120,000 public chains were left out of co-occurrence clustering, as were about five repertoires with anomalous nucleotide sharing. Held by TCRdb, this immuneACCESS table contains in-frame sequences only and omits some clones. Under half of the omission traces to an unresolved V gene where checked; the cause of the rest is unknown. V and J calls and clone size are copied from that table; D and trimming were computed from the DNA. The sample table shows approximately 68,000 clones, and roughly four fifths are seen once. The ten largest clonotypes hold about 7.4% of the sample.

The CDR3 contains 14 residues, cysteine and phenylalanine counted. Only the CDR3 DNA is retained, 42 bases long and in frame from the first base. The V end gives up 8 bases and the J end 6 bases, leaving 5 bases in the junction not matched to a gene. The germline V gene (reference sequence) yields SEHNR for CDR1 and FQNEAQ for CDR2. Sequencing input: PBMCs. The V and J segments used are TRBV7-9 and TRBJ2-1; the central 12 bases match TRBD2. The TCR sequence derives from a woman under 40 in good health and CMV-seropositive. The DNA sequence is TGTGCCAGCCTAGCGGGAGGGCGATCCAATGAGCAGTTCTTC. Its translation reads: CASLAGGRSNEQFF.